The 8 T cell receptor beta chains in this list originate from one sample, sequenced in a study of cytomegalovirus exposure and HLA in healthy donors. Primers included in the PCR were 60 Vbeta and 13 Jbeta primers. Here immunoSEQ multiplex PCR was the method, and the copy in TCRdb shows in-frame clones only, minus some. The sample lists 65,000 or so clones; 55% to 65% were seen once. Sequences were obtained from PBMCs. These receptors came from a man aged 25 to 40 in good health and CMV-seronegative.

This chain's CDR3 is CASSLTHTPGTNTGELFF. As DNA, the CDR3 is TGTGCCAGCAGCCTAACACACACCCCGGGTACGAACACCGGGGAGCTGTTTTTT. The rearrangement links TRBV2 to TRBJ2-2, with unresolved D. The CDR3 consists of 18 residues. The V gene lost 6 bases and the J gene lost 0 bases, with 20 bases spanning the gap. Germline V CDR1 and CDR2: SNHLY, FYNNEI.

This chain uses TRBV6-6 with TRBJ1-6, with D possibly matching TRBD1 (6 bases). V lost 4 bases and J lost 3, with 7 bases in between. CDR1 MNHNY and CDR2 SVGAGI come from the germline V gene (reference sequence). The CDR3 runs 14 residues. The CDR3 loop reads CASSWDNYNSPLHF. The CDR3 DNA is TGTGCCAGCAGTTGGGACAACTATAATTCACCCCTCCACTTT.

There are a few counts of this clone. The chain joins TRBV5-1 to TRBJ1-4, with TRBD1 matching 7 bases. Germline loops: CDR1 SGHRS, CDR2 YFSETQ. The junction had 16 bases not matched to a gene; V was cut back by 4 bases and J by 1 base. The CDR3 runs to 19 residues. CDR3 coding DNA: TGCGCCAGCAGCCTCCGCTCCGGGACAGACGCCAAAACTAATGAAAAACTGTTTTTT. It specifies CASSLRSGTDAKTNEKLFF.

This clone was seen a handful of times. The chain uses TRBV2 and TRBJ2-2; 7 bases line up with TRBD1. Germline lookup yields CDR1 SNHLY and CDR2 FYNNEI. This CDR3 is built from 15 residues. The V and J ends lost 6 bases and 4 bases, in that order; junction bases with no gene match: 8. CDR3 region: CASSPDRFITGELFF. CDR3 nucleotide sequence: TGTGCCAGCAGCCCGGACAGGTTTATCACCGGGGAGCTGTTTTTT.

This clone was seen only a few times. J is TRBJ2-5 and V is TRBV4-2, with TRBD2 matching 8 bases. Trimming at V came to 0 bases and at J to 5 bases, leaving 8 bases not matched to a gene. The germline CDR1 and CDR2 sequences are LGHNA and YNFKEQ. CDR3 size: 16 residues. This CDR3 reads CASSQDLGTSWETQYF. The CDR3, as DNA: TGTGCCAGCAGCCAAGATCTTGGGACTAGTTGGGAGACCCAGTACTTC.

V and J are TRBV6-5 and TRBJ2-7; TRBD2 matches at 11 bases. The germline V gene encodes CDR1 MNHEY and CDR2 SVGAGI. V gave up 5 bases and J gave up 0 bases; unmatched junction bases: 3. The CDR3 consists of 15 residues. The CDR3 loop reads CASSHSGGASYEQYF. The CDR3, as DNA: TGTGCCAGCAGTCATAGCGGGGGGGCCTCCTACGAGCAGTACTTC.

To note about this clone: The junction does not match germline at one end; this may be a read error. The chain couples TRBV6-1 to TRBJ2-1, with 12 bases that match TRBD1. The CDR3 spans 16 residues. Germline CDR1 and CDR2: MNHNS and SASEGT. Here the CDR3 reads CASSDGTGGSDNEQFF. As DNA, the CDR3 is TGTGCCAGCAGTGATGGGACAGGGGGCTCCGACAATGAGCAGTTCTTC.

V usage is TRBV9 and J usage is TRBJ1-2, with D maybe TRBD1 (6 bases). The CDR3 has 13 amino acids. Looked up from germline, CDR1 is SGDLS and CDR2 is YYNGEE. The V end lost 1 base, the J end lost 8 bases, and 12 bases lay between the germline ends. The CDR3 DNA reads TGTGCCAGCAGCGTATTACAGGGCTACGGCTACACCTTC. Its translation: CASSVLQGYGYTF.